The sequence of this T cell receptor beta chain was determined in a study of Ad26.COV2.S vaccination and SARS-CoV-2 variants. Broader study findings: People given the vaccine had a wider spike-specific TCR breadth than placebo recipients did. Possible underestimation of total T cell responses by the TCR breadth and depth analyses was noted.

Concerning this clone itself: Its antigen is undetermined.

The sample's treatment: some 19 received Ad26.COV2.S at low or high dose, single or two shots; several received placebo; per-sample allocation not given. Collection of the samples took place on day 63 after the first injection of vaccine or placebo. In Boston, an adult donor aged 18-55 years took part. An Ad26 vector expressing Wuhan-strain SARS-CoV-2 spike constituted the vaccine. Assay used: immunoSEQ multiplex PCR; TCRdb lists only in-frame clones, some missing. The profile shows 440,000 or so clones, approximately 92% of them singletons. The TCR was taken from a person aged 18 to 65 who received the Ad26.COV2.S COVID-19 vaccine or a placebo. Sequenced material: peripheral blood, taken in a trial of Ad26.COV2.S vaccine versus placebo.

The CDR3 here is CASSQFLAGGLTGELFF. The CDR3 bases are TGTGCCAGCAGCCAATTCCTAGCGGGGGGACTAACCGGGGAGCTGTTTTTT. The V gene is TRBV3-1 (or the pseudogene TRBV3-2), the J gene TRBJ2-2; 11 nucleotides match TRBD2. CDR1 and CDR2 (germline): LGHDT, YNNKEL (reference sequence). Germline trimming cut 2 bases from V and 5 bases from J; bases unmatched to any gene: 7. This CDR3 is built from 17 residues.